Reported below is one T cell receptor beta chain. Its antigen remains undetermined. No clone much larger than this one lies a single base away; base qualities are absent. These data originate in a study of PD-1 blockade in classical Hodgkin lymphoma (dated by TCRdb to between 2020 and 2021). Study-level background: The study used TCR beta sequencing and CyTOF to define a peripheral blood immune signature of response to PD-1 blockade in classical Hodgkin lymphoma.

The CDR3 runs 14 residues from the cysteine to the phenylalanine. Only CDR3 DNA is held: 42 bases, read in frame from base 1. The germline V gene encodes CDR1 MNHEY and CDR2 SVGAGI. Trimming takes 7 bases from V and 4 bases from J, and the germline ends sit 14 bases apart. The sample's time point, from its label and the paper: newly diagnosed, previously untreated cHL patient sample. Using a Miltenyi CD4+ T cell isolation kit, CD4+ T cells were purified from thawed PBMCs through magnetic negative selection. As a comparison group for the relapsed/refractory trial patients, PBMCs from patients with newly diagnosed, previously untreated classical Hodgkin lymphoma were sequenced. Peripheral blood was collected in 8 mL Vacutainer Cell Preparation Tubes, from which PBMCs were isolated by centrifugation and then cryopreserved. Purified CD4+ and CD8+ fractions were prepared only for cases where an additional PBMC sample was available. Magnetically labelled cells were depleted on LS columns in a quadroMACS separator, and the flow-through was collected as the purified fraction.

The paper's findings and limits, for the study overall: The study was restricted to a single clinical trial cohort, and the causes of repertoire differences, possibly disease activity or prior therapy, were left undefined. Baseline TCR diversity was reported to be lower in newly diagnosed patients than in healthy donors and to be lower still in relapsed/refractory patients.

The Qiagen DNeasy kit was used to extract genomic DNA both from unsorted PBMCs and from the negatively selected CD4+ and CD8+ fractions. Using primers that anneal to V and J segments, immunoSEQ multiplex PCR amplified the TCR beta CDR3 regions. Amplification bias was minimized using a synthetic immune receptor repertoire, and residual bias was removed computationally after sequencing. The study's processing was this. Repertoire diversity was quantified as the Shannon entropy index using custom Python scripts. Unsorted, CD4+ and CD8+ repertoires were examined separately, except in combined analyses, for which CD4+ and CD8+ sequences were merged in silico. TCRdb took over this immuneACCESS table, retaining in-frame rearrangements with V and J assigned. Such tables are incomplete; in checked studies, under half of the missing clones stem from an unresolved V gene, and the remainder is unexplained. V and J calls and clone size come straight from that table; D and trimming were deduced from the DNA. The sample yields around 31,000 clones; around 90% were counted once. The ten largest make up 0.35% of the sample.

The specimen sequenced was CD4+ T cells from blood. Here the chain combines TRBV6-5 and TRBJ2-1; the D gene is perhaps TRBD1 or TRBD2, as each covers 5 bases. The sequence came from a human donor with classical Hodgkin lymphoma. The CDR3 amino acid sequence is: CASTRDVRYNEQFF. The bases are TGTGCCAGCACCCGGGACGTTCGATACAATGAGCAGTTCTTC.